A selection of T cell receptor beta chains follows, all from one sample in a study of blood T cell repertoires in COVID-19. Assay: immunoSEQ multiplex PCR; the TCRdb copy retains only in-frame clones and omits some. This table holds 97,000 or so clones, approximately 90% found once. The specimen sequenced was peripheral blood. Source of these receptors: a middle-aged man with active COVID-19. Each CDR3 is given with its conserved first and last residue. Each record gives: CDR3 protein, J gene, V gene.

CDR3 protein: CASSQEGAHGYTF
J gene: TRBJ1-2
V gene: TRBV14

CDR3 protein: CASSHSRGSGANVLTF
J gene: TRBJ2-6
V gene: TRBV23-1

CDR3 protein: CASSVGDRGQETQYF
J gene: TRBJ2-5
V gene: TRBV9

CDR3 protein: CASSLATGSTEAFF
J gene: TRBJ1-1
V gene: TRBV5-4

CDR3 protein: CASNPKGQGVTEAFF
J gene: TRBJ1-1
V gene: TRBV6-5

CDR3 protein: CASSPPLGVNTEAFF
J gene: TRBJ1-1
V gene: TRBV18

CDR3 protein: CASSLVAGANNEQFF
J gene: TRBJ2-1
V gene: TRBV11-3

CDR3 protein: CASSPSAGQPQHF
J gene: TRBJ1-5
V gene: TRBV5-6

CDR3 protein: CASSEVGSGEAFF
J gene: TRBJ1-1
V gene: TRBV6-1

CDR3 protein: CASSLLPGLAGVYQETQYF
J gene: TRBJ2-5
V gene: TRBV5-1

CDR3 protein: CASSLGTGGYTIYF
J gene: TRBJ1-3
V gene: TRBV6-5

CDR3 protein: CASSFPTEGKTATF
J gene: TRBJ1-2
V gene: TRBV7-3

CDR3 protein: CASSESGGARETQYF
J gene: TRBJ2-5
V gene: TRBV3-1/TRBV3-2

CDR3 protein: CASSPQGAGGPGEQFF
J gene: TRBJ2-1
V gene: TRBV4-1

CDR3 protein: CASSSSGGSTDTQYF
J gene: TRBJ2-3
V gene: TRBV7-9

CDR3 protein: CATFSGYGYTF
J gene: TRBJ1-2
V gene: TRBV28

CDR3 protein: CASSGGTGAEKLFF
J gene: TRBJ1-4
V gene: TRBV5-6

CDR3 protein: CAWSAHSNTEAFF
J gene: TRBJ1-1
V gene: TRBV30

CDR3 protein: CASNLGQGVSNEKLFF
J gene: TRBJ1-4
V gene: TRBV2

CDR3 protein: CASSGLAGGQDTQYF
J gene: TRBJ2-3
V gene: TRBV4-2

CDR3 protein: CASSRVPGQGVETQYF
J gene: TRBJ2-5
V gene: TRBV5-8

CDR3 protein: CAWGERGELFF
J gene: TRBJ2-2
V gene: TRBV30

CDR3 protein: CASSFSGLGITQYF
J gene: TRBJ2-5
V gene: TRBV6-2/TRBV6-3

CDR3 protein: CASSPRGVDTQYF
J gene: TRBJ2-3
V gene: TRBV5-1

CDR3 protein: CASSRGREKLFF
J gene: TRBJ1-4
V gene: TRBV14

CDR3 protein: CASSLGLADSYEQYF
J gene: TRBJ2-7
V gene: TRBV27

CDR3 protein: CASSQPEEGEIRGYTF
J gene: TRBJ1-2
V gene: TRBV3-1/TRBV3-2

CDR3 protein: CASSEFPRGTYEQYF
J gene: TRBJ2-7
V gene: TRBV6-1

CDR3 protein: CASSERAGGPGELFF
J gene: TRBJ2-2
V gene: TRBV6-4

CDR3 protein: CASRRGESTEAFF
J gene: TRBJ1-1
V gene: TRBV5-1

CDR3 protein: CASSRMGRGSSYNEQFF
J gene: TRBJ2-1
V gene: TRBV6-2/TRBV6-3

CDR3 protein: CASSQEVVLAAKRDTQYF
J gene: TRBJ2-3
V gene: TRBV4-3

CDR3 protein: CARSLRGPGGKSYNEQFF
J gene: TRBJ2-1
V gene: TRBV5-3

CDR3 protein: CASSQDHRGFNGYTF
J gene: TRBJ1-2
V gene: TRBV4-3

CDR3 protein: CAIIPSGAGGTDTQYF
J gene: TRBJ2-3
V gene: TRBV5-4

CDR3 protein: CASSPRRGGGVQNEQFF
J gene: TRBJ2-1
V gene: TRBV18

CDR3 protein: CSVEVGTGATNEKLFF
J gene: TRBJ1-4
V gene: TRBV29-1

CDR3 protein: CASSFYRGQSEAFF
J gene: TRBJ1-1
V gene: TRBV5-4

CDR3 protein: CASTRDRERGQPQHF
J gene: TRBJ1-5
V gene: TRBV6-5

CDR3 protein: CASSPSGGRTDTQYF
J gene: TRBJ2-3
V gene: TRBV7-9

CDR3 protein: CASAGGARYLSGNTGELFF
J gene: TRBJ2-2
V gene: TRBV5-1

CDR3 protein: CASSLMNRADYEQYF
J gene: TRBJ2-7
V gene: TRBV5-5

CDR3 protein: CSVELRERGSNEQFF
J gene: TRBJ2-1
V gene: TRBV29-1

CDR3 protein: CASSSGSYTGELFF
J gene: TRBJ2-2
V gene: TRBV5-1

CDR3 protein: CASTRDRGSVNYGYTF
J gene: TRBJ1-2
V gene: TRBV2

CDR3 protein: CASIRDSGNYGYTF
J gene: TRBJ1-2
V gene: TRBV2

CDR3 protein: CASSYSQGPGDTQYF
J gene: TRBJ2-3
V gene: TRBV6-6